A single sample gave rise to the 17 T cell receptor beta chains below, sequenced in a study of T cell changes during pregnancy in multiple sclerosis. Sequenced by immunoSEQ multiplex PCR; TCRdb stores in-frame clones only, minus some. Here the sample spans roughly 99,000 clones, around 90% being singletons. Sequencing was performed on peripheral blood, taken in the third trimester of pregnancy. The receptor set was obtained from a female donor in good health, enrolled as a control in a pregnancy study.

This sequence joins TRBV10-3 and TRBJ2-5; 10 nucleotides match TRBD1. The CDR3 is 18 amino acids. Germline V gene sequence: CDR1 ENHRY, CDR2 SYGVKD. After removal of 4 bases from V and 0 bases from J, the junction contained 11 bases not matched to a gene. In DNA, the CDR3 is TGTGCCATCAGTGGGGGGACAGGGGTTGACGGTGACCAAGAGACCCAGTACTTC. Protein product: CAISGGTGVDGDQETQYF.

This clone was counted a single time. This chain links TRBV7-9 with TRBJ1-1, with 9 positions matching TRBD1. CDR1 and CDR2 (germline): SEHNR, FQNEAQ (reference sequence). After removal of 1 base from V and 5 bases from J, the junction contained 8 bases not matched to a gene. The CDR3 length is 16 residues. The CDR3 reads CASSLGLGTGMTEAFF. The CDR3 DNA reads TGTGCCAGCAGCTTAGGATTAGGGACAGGGATGACTGAAGCTTTCTTT.

The V call is TRBV14, the J call TRBJ2-1; TRBD1 might be the D (5 bases). Germline CDR1 is SGHDN and CDR2 is FVKESK. CDR3 length: 16 residues. V shed 1 base and J shed 1 base, with 11 bases lying between them. DNA of the CDR3: TGTGCCAGCAGCCAAGGTTGGCAGGGATCCTACAATGAGCAGTTCTTC. It yields the protein CASSQGWQGSYNEQFF.

The chain links TRBV5-1 to TRBJ2-2, with D possibly matching TRBD2 (6 bases). The CDR3 covers 14 residues. V dropped 5 bases and J dropped 1 base, with 9 bases sitting between them. Germline V lookup: CDR1 SGHRS, CDR2 YFSETQ. Here the CDR3 DNA reads TGCGCCAGCAGGGAGGGTCAGAACACCGGGGAGCTGTTTTTT. As protein: CASREGQNTGELFF.

The chain uses TRBV9 and TRBJ2-1; D perhaps matches TRBD2 (7 bases). This CDR3 has 15 residues. Germline assignment: CDR1 SGDLS and CDR2 YYNGEE. Trimming took off 4 bases at V and 2 bases at J, with 13 bases between the two ends. CDR3 nucleotides: TGTGCCAGCAGCTGGGGGGGGCGCACCTACAATGAGCAGTTCTTC. It codes for CASSWGGRTYNEQFF. The full variable domain, in which reference TRBV9 and TRBJ2-1 provide the parts outside the CDR3, is DSGVTQTPKHLITATGQRVTLRCSPRSGDLSVYWYQQSLDQGLQFLIQYYNGEERAKGNILERFSAQQFPDLHSELNLSSLELGDSALYFCASSWGGRTYNEQFFGPGTRLTVL.

The V gene is TRBV27, the J gene TRBJ1-1; possible D gene TRBD1, 5 bases. CDR3 length: 14 residues. Germline V gives CDR1 MNHEY, CDR2 SMNVEV (reference sequence). The V and J ends lost 0 bases and 9 bases respectively, with 14 bases between them. CDR3 in DNA: TGTGCCAGCAGTTTATCGGGGACTCGAAGCCAAGCTTTCTTT. Protein sequence: CASSLSGTRSQAFF.

The rearrangement links TRBV11-1 to TRBJ2-6, with 10 nucleotides matching TRBD1. The CDR3 is 19 residues long. After removal of 5 bases from V and 0 bases from J, the junction contained 10 bases not matched to a gene. Germline lookup yields CDR1 SGHAT and CDR2 FQDESV (reference sequence). The chain's CDR3 is CASSTGTGVISSGANVLTF. CDR3 sequence (DNA): TGTGCCAGCAGCACCGGGACAGGGGTGATTTCCTCTGGGGCCAACGTCCTGACTTTC.

J is TRBJ2-1 and V is TRBV7-9, with TRBD1 matching 9 bases. J was trimmed by 7 bases and V by 2 bases; bases with no gene match: 9. The CDR3 loop spans 16 amino acids. Per the germline V gene, CDR1 is SEHNR and CDR2 is FQNEAQ (reference sequence). The CDR3 loop is CASSLKWGQGPNEQFF. In nucleotides, the CDR3 is TGTGCCAGCAGCTTAAAGTGGGGACAGGGCCCGAATGAGCAGTTCTTC.

The chain recombines TRBV2 with TRBJ1-1; TRBD1 might be the D (5 bases). The CDR3 is 11 amino acids. V was trimmed by 7 bases and J by 11 bases, leaving 14 bases between them. Germline CDR1 reads SNHLY; CDR2 reads FYNNEI. This chain's CDR3 is CASKRGQGAFF. In DNA form, the CDR3 reads TGTGCCAGCAAAAGGGGTCAGGGCGCTTTCTTT.

The chain employs TRBV15 and TRBJ1-2; maybe TRBD1 (5 bases). The CDR3 has 14 amino acids. The V end lost 4 bases, the J end lost 4 bases, and 13 bases lay between the germline ends. Looked up from germline, CDR1 is LNHNV and CDR2 is YYDKDF (reference sequence). In nucleotides, the CDR3 is TGTGCCACCAGCACCCCGGAGGGGTTCTATGGCTACACCTTC. This encodes CATSTPEGFYGYTF.

The rearrangement uses TRBV4-2 and TRBJ2-5, with a possible D match to TRBD2 (5 bases). The CDR3 is 16 amino acids. Germline V CDR1 and CDR2: LGHNA, YNFKEQ. Between the trimmed V and J ends, which lost 0 bases and 2 bases, there was a span of 13 bases. The DNA for the CDR3 is TGTGCCAGCAGCCAAGATAACGGGGAGAGACAAGAGACCCAGTACTTC. Protein sequence: CASSQDNGERQETQYF.

The rearrangement joins TRBV7-9 to TRBJ1-1; 12 positions agree with TRBD1. The CDR3 runs 15 residues. V shed 5 bases and J 8 bases; nucleotides not matched to a gene: 9. Germline CDR1 and CDR2: SEHNR and FQNEAQ (reference sequence). The CDR3 is CASSARDRGLSEAFF. Here the CDR3 DNA reads TGTGCCAGCAGCGCCCGGGACAGGGGGCTCTCGGAAGCTTTCTTT.

The chain links TRBV13 to TRBJ2-7; 11 nucleotides agree with TRBD1. V lost 5 bases and J lost 3; bases outside the gene matches: 6. The germline V gene has CDR1 PRHDT and CDR2 FYEKMQ (reference sequence). The CDR3 runs 15 residues. CDR3 residues: CASSRGQGAFYEQYF. The CDR3 region has the DNA TGTGCCAGCAGCCGAGGACAGGGGGCTTTCTACGAGCAGTACTTC. The full variable domain, in which reference TRBV13 and TRBJ2-7 provide the parts outside the CDR3, is AAGVIQSPRHLIKEKRETATLKCYPIPRHDTVYWYQQGPGQDPQFLISFYEKMQSDKGSIPDRFSAQQFSDYHSELNMSSLELGDSALYFCASSRGQGAFYEQYFGPGTRLTVT.

This sequence joins TRBV6-5 and TRBJ2-7; 8 positions agree with TRBD1. J gave up 0 bases and V 6 bases, and 4 bases lay outside the gene matches. The CDR3 is 14 residues long. Germline V gene sequence: CDR1 MNHEY, CDR2 SVGAGI. CDR3 bases: TGTGCCAGCAGGCCGACAGGGGTCTCCTACGAGCAGTACTTC. Its translation is CASRPTGVSYEQYF.

The CDR3 spells CASSLDGQWGLGTEAFF. The CDR3 nucleotides are TGTGCCAGCAGCTTGGACGGGCAGTGGGGCTTGGGCACTGAAGCTTTCTTT. The V call is TRBV5-4, the J call TRBJ1-1; perhaps TRBD1 as D (5 bases). This CDR3 comprises 17 residues. V lost 0 bases, J lost 4 bases, and 19 bases lay in between. Per the germline V gene, CDR1 is SGHNT and CDR2 is YYREEE (reference sequence).

This sequence joins TRBV9 and TRBJ2-7, with 8 nucleotides matching TRBD2. This CDR3 has 14 residues. The germline CDR1 and CDR2 sequences are SGDLS and YYNGEE. With 1 base clipped from V and 5 bases from J, the junction kept 5 bases outside the gene matches. The DNA for the CDR3 is TGTGCCAGCAGCGTAACGGGGGGGTTCCACGAGCAGTACTTC. The encoded protein is CASSVTGGFHEQYF.

The chain couples TRBV6-6 to TRBJ1-2, with D hard to call. CDR1 and CDR2 from the germline V gene are MNHNY and SVGAGI (reference sequence). Trimming removed 7 bases at V and 2 bases at J, with 14 bases between. This CDR3 has 14 residues. The CDR3 nucleotides read TGTGCCAGCACCCTAGGTGGGAGCAACTATGGCTACACCTTC. This sequence encodes CASTLGGSNYGYTF.